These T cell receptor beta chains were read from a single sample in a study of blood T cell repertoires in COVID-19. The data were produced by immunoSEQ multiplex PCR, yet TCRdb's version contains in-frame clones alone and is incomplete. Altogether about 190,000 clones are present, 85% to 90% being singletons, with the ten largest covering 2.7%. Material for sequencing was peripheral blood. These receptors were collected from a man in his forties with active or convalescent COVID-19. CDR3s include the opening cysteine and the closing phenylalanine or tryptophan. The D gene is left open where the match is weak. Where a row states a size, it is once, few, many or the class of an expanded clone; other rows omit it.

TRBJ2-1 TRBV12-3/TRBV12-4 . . CASRRSVSEQFF TGTGCCAGCAGGAGGAGTGTCAGTGAGCAGTTCTTC
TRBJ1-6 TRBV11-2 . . CASTPGGGSGTPLHF TGTGCCAGCACCCCCGGGGGAGGGTCAGGTACACCCCTCCACTTT
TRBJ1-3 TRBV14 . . CASSPDRFSGNTIYF TGTGCCAGCAGCCCTGACAGGTTCTCTGGAAACACCATATATTTT
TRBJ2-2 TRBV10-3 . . CAISEQGVTGELFF TGTGCCATCAGTGAGCAGGGTGTCACCGGGGAGCTGTTTTTT
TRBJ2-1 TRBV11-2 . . CASRSGRGENEQFF TGTGCCAGCAGGTCTGGAAGGGGTGAGAATGAGCAGTTCTTC
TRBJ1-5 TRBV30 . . CAWSPGNQPQHF TGTGCCTGGAGTCCAGGGAATCAGCCCCAGCATTTT
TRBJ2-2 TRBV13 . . CASSLAAGELFF TGTGCCAGCAGCTTAGCAGCCGGGGAGCTGTTTTTT
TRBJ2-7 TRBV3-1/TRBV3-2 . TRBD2 CASSGAGTSGVEGPYEQYF TGTGCCAGCAGTGGCGCCGGGACTAGCGGGGTAGAAGGACCCTACGAGCAGTACTTC
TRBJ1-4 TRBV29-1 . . CSVQKGGANEKLFF TGCAGCGTACAAAAAGGGGGTGCTAATGAAAAACTGTTTTTT
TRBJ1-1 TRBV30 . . CAWSDGVDRKEAFF TGTGCCTGGAGTGACGGGGTCGACAGGAAGGAAGCTTTCTTT
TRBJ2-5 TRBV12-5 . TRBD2 CASGFSPERGQTQYF TGTGCTAGTGGTTTTTCCCCCGAGCGGGGTCAGACCCAGTACTTC
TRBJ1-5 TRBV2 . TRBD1 CASSEEITGASNQPQHF TGTGCCAGCAGTGAAGAAATCACAGGGGCCAGCAATCAGCCCCAGCATTTT
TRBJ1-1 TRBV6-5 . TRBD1 CASRRTGGVTEAFF TGTGCCAGCAGACGGACAGGTGGGGTCACTGAAGCTTTCTTT
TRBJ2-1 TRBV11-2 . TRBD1 CASSVGTGGNVRNEQFF TGTGCCAGCAGCGTAGGAACAGGGGGGAACGTTCGAAATGAGCAGTTCTTC
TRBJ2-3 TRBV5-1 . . CASSLSSTDTQYF TGCGCCAGCAGCTTATCTAGCACAGATACGCAGTATTTT
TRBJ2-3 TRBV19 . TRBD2 CASRGGGGASDTQYF TGTGCCAGTAGGGGTGGCGGGGGGGCGTCAGATACGCAGTATTTT
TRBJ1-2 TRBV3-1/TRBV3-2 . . CASSQGVGEGYGYTF TGTGCCAGCAGCCAAGGGGTAGGGGAGGGGTATGGCTACACCTTC
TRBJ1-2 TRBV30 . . CAWSVGGLDYGYTF TGTGCCTGGAGTGTCGGAGGGCTCGACTATGGCTACACCTTC
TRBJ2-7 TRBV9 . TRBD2 CASSTSGGASYEQYF TGTGCCAGCAGCACTAGCGGGGGCGCGTCCTACGAGCAGTACTTC
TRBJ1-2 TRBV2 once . CASSEEQGHGYTF TGTGCCAGCAGTGAGGAACAGGGCCATGGCTACACCTTC
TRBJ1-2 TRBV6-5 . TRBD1 CASSRDRVANYGYTF TGTGCCAGCAGTCGTGACAGGGTCGCGAACTATGGCTACACCTTC
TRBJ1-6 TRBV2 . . CASRGDSPLHF TGTGCCAGCAGGGGCGATTCACCCCTCCACTTT
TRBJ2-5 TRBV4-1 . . CASSQFYPGQETQYF TGCGCCAGCAGCCAATTCTACCCGGGACAAGAGACCCAGTACTTC
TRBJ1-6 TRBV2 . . CASSLGGGDNSPLHF TGTGCCAGCAGTCTGGGCGGGGGGGATAATTCACCCCTCCACTTT
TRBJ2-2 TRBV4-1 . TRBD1 CASSQDPGQGASGELFF TGCGCCAGCAGCCAAGATCCGGGACAGGGAGCCAGCGGGGAGCTGTTTTTT
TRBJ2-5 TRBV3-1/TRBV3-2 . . CASSQDRRGTQYF TGTGCCAGCAGCCAAGATAGGCGAGGGACCCAGTACTTC
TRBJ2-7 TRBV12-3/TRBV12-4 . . CASSFGTAYEQYF TGTGCCAGCAGTTTTGGGACTGCCTACGAGCAGTACTTC
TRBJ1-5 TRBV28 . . CASSFGGGGNQPQHF TGTGCCAGCAGTTTCGGGGGAGGTGGCAATCAGCCCCAGCATTTT
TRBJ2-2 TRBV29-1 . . CSVSPGVAGELFF TGCAGCGTTAGCCCGGGGGTTGCCGGGGAGCTGTTTTTT
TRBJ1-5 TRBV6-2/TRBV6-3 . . CASRRPAGQPQHF TGTGCCAGCCGCCGGCCTGCGGGACAGCCCCAGCATTTT
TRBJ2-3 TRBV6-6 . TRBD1 CASREGQGFTDTQYF TGTGCCAGCAGAGAGGGACAGGGATTCACAGATACGCAGTATTTT
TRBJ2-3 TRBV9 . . CASSVSSDTQYF TGTGCCAGCAGCGTTAGTTCAGATACGCAGTATTTT
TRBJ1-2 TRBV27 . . CASSLSGREDGYTF TGTGCCAGCAGTTTATCGGGCAGGGAGGATGGCTACACCTTC
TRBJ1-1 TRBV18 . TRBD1 CASSPGQGAVIKAFF TGTGCCAGCTCACCGGGACAGGGGGCAGTTATTAAAGCTTTCTTT
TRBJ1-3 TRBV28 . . CASPSPTGSGNTIYF TGTGCCAGCCCCTCCCCGACAGGCTCTGGAAACACCATATATTTT
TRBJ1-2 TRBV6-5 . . CATQDSLYYGYTF TGTGCCACCCAGGACAGTCTTTACTATGGCTACACCTTC
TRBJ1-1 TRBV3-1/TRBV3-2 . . CASSQAVRNTEAFF TGTGCCAGCAGCCAAGCAGTCAGAAACACTGAAGCTTTCTTT
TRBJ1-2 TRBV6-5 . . CAPGQGGIGYTF TGTGCCCCGGGGCAGGGAGGAATCGGCTACACCTTC
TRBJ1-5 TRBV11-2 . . CASSSGTTFNQPQHF TGTGCCAGCAGCTCTGGGACAACATTCAATCAGCCCCAGCATTTT
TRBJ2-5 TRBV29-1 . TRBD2 CSVERGGETQYF TGCAGCGTTGAGCGGGGGGGCGAGACCCAGTACTTC
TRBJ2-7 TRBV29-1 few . CSVEAENRVLYEQYF TGCAGCGTTGAAGCTGAAAACAGGGTCCTCTACGAGCAGTACTTC
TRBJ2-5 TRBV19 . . CASSIRAVPGTQETQYF TGTGCCAGTAGTATCCGGGCCGTCCCGGGGACACAAGAGACCCAGTACTTC
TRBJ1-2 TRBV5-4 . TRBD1 CASSFGTGDYGYTF TGTGCCAGCAGTTTCGGGACAGGGGACTATGGCTACACCTTC
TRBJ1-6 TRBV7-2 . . CASSLLGAPLHF TGTGCCAGCAGCTTATTGGGAGCACCCCTCCACTTT
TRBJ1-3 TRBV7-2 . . CASSPETGLTGNTIYF TGTGCCAGCAGCCCGGAAACAGGGTTAACTGGAAACACCATATATTTT
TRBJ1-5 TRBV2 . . CASTRGGTLSNQPQHF TGTGCCAGCACCCGGGGAGGAACCTTAAGCAATCAGCCCCAGCATTTT
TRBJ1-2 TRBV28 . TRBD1 CASSFTTGGYGYTF TGTGCCAGCAGTTTTACAACAGGGGGCTATGGCTACACCTTC
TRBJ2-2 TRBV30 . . CAWRRGPGELFF TGTGCCTGGAGACGAGGGCCCGGGGAGCTGTTTTTT
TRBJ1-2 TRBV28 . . CASSFPRGPEGYTF TGTGCCAGCAGTTTCCCGCGGGGGCCTGAGGGCTACACCTTC
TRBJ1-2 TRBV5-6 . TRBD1 CASSLGQQLYGYTF TGTGCCAGCAGCCTGGGACAGCAGCTTTATGGCTACACCTTC
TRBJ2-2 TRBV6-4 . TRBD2 CASSDSLAGSGELFF TGTGCCAGCAGTGACTCTTTAGCGGGGTCCGGGGAGCTGTTTTTT
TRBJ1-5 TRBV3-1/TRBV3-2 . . CASSQDLGAGNQPQHF TGTGCCAGCAGCCAAGACTTAGGGGCTGGGAATCAGCCCCAGCATTTT
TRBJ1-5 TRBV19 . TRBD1 CASSTGQGFNQPQHF TGTGCCAGTAGTACCGGACAGGGCTTCAATCAGCCCCAGCATTTT